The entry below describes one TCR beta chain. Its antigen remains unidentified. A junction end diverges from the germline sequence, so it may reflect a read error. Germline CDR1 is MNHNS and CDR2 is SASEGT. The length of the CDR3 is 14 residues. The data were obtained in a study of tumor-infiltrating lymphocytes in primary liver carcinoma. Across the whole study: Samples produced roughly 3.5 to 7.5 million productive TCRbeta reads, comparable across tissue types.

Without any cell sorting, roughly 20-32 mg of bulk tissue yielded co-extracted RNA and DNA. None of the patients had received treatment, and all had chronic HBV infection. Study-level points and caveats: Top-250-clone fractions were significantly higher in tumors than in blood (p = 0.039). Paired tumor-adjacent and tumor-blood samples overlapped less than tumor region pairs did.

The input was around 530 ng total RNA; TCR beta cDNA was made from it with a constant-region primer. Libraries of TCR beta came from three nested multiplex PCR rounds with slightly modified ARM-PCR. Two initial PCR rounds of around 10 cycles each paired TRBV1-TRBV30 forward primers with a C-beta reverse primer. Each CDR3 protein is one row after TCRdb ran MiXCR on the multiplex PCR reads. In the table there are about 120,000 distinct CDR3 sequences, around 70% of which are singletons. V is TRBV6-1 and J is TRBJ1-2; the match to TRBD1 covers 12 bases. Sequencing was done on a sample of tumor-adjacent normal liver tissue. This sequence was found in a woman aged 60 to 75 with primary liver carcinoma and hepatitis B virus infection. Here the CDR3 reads CDSSGDRGPYGYTF. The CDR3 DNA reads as TGTGACAGCAGCGGGGACAGGGGGCCCTATGGCTACACCTTC.